This T cell receptor beta chain was found in a study of OX40 agonist ivuxolimab in advanced cancers. In the study overall: Earlier anti-PD-1, anti-PD-L1 or anti-CTLA-4 therapy was permitted; roughly 37% had received some. Broader study findings: Low normalized clonal expansion also occurred in some nonresponding patients.

Sampled blood was obtained at baseline, cycle 4 day 1, and cycle 7 day 1. Measured with immunoSEQ multiplex PCR; TCRdb has only the in-frame clones, and not every one. The sample contains around 80,000 clones, around 87% of which appear only once. This clone appeared once. Its target is not known. Germline-derived CDR1 and CDR2 are SGHVS and FQNEAQ. V lost 1 base to trimming and J lost 2 bases, with 14 bases between them. CDR3 length: 17 residues. The source was CD4+ or CD8+ T cells sorted from blood, collected in a trial of the OX40 agonist ivuxolimab. The clonotype was recovered from an adult with an advanced solid tumor such as melanoma, head and neck, liver or kidney cancer. V and J are TRBV7-8 and TRBJ1-4; a possible D gene is TRBD1 (5 bases). CDR3 loop: CASSLDGGVTTNEKLFF. The CDR3 DNA reads as TGTGCCAGCAGCTTAGACGGGGGGGTAACGACTAATGAAAAACTGTTTTTT.